What follows are 14 T cell receptor beta chains derived from one specimen sequenced in a study of blood T cell repertoires in COVID-19. Repertoires were generated with immunoSEQ multiplex PCR, while TCRdb's copy carries only in-frame clones and drops some. Of about 270,000 clones in the sample, under 90% were seen once. Sequencing was carried out using peripheral blood. These receptors originate from a woman aged 55-70 years with active or convalescent COVID-19.

The chain couples TRBV7-9 to TRBJ1-2; tentatively, D is TRBD1 (6 bases). The length of the CDR3 is 12 residues. Germline V lookup: CDR1 SEHNR, CDR2 FQNEAQ (reference sequence). V was pared by 8 bases and J by 4 bases, with 11 bases between. This CDR3 reads CASEDRPYGYTF. The CDR3 DNA reads TGTGCCAGCGAGGACAGACCCTATGGCTACACCTTC.

This clone was seen a handful of times. The genes are TRBV6-5 and TRBJ1-1; D not certain. Germline CDR1 reads MNHEY; CDR2 reads SVGAGI. This CDR3 is built from 13 residues. V was trimmed by 7 bases and J by 1 base, leaving 10 bases between them. The CDR3 loop is CASTPPGNTEAFF. CDR3 in DNA: TGTGCCAGCACTCCGCCCGGGAACACTGAAGCTTTCTTT.

As concerns this clone: Other DNA variants within this sample encode the same CDR3. The chain links TRBV30 to TRBJ2-2; TRBD2 is a possible D gene (6 bases). CDR1 is GTSNPN, CDR2 SVGIG, per germline (reference sequence). V was pared by 3 bases and J by 5 bases, with 16 bases between. This CDR3 comprises 15 residues. The CDR3 region has the DNA TGTGCCTGGAGCCGGGACTCCCTGAATACCGGGGAGCTGTTTTTT. Its protein product is CAWSRDSLNTGELFF.

The sample holds a few counts of this clone. The J gene is TRBJ1-4, the V gene TRBV7-8; D remains unclear. The CDR3 is 15 amino acids. In germline, CDR1 is SGHVS, CDR2 FQNEAQ. V lost 1 base and J lost 7, with 13 bases in between. The CDR3 coding sequence is TGTGCCAGCAGCTTAGAGGCTGGGGAGGGTGAAAAACTGTTTTTT. The encoded protein is CASSLEAGEGEKLFF.

The chain employs TRBV7-9 and TRBJ2-1; D is perhaps TRBD2 (6 bases). V was cut by 5 bases and J by 5 bases, with 16 bases left in between. There are 15 residues in the CDR3. Germline CDR1 SEHNR, CDR2 FQNEAQ (reference sequence). In DNA form, the CDR3 reads TGTGCCAGCAGCCCGCCCGGGGACTTTCACAATGAGCAGTTCTTC. This gives the protein CASSPPGDFHNEQFF. The full variable domain, in which reference TRBV7-9 and TRBJ2-1 provide the parts outside the CDR3, is DTGVSQNPRHKITKRGQNVTFRCDPISEHNRLYWYRQTLGQGPEFLTYFQNEAQLEKSRLLSDRFSAERPKGSFSTLEIQRTEQGDSAMYLCASSPPGDFHNEQFFGPGTRLTVL.

The chain links TRBV30 to TRBJ2-7, with D possibly being TRBD1 (6 bases). This CDR3 has 11 residues. V was cut by 3 bases and J by 4 bases, with 7 bases left in between. Germline assignment: CDR1 GTSNPN and CDR2 SVGIG (reference sequence). Written as DNA, the CDR3 is TGTGCCTGGAGGGGGGCTTACGAGCAGTACTTC. Translated: CAWRGAYEQYF.

The chain joins TRBV18 to TRBJ2-7; 10 bases fit TRBD1. Germline CDR1 is KGHSH and CDR2 is LQKENI. This CDR3 has 15 residues. The J segment lost 6 bases and the V segment lost 3 bases, leaving 8 bases of the junction unmatched. For the CDR3, the DNA is TGTGCCAGCTCACCTCAGTTGACAGGGGGCGGCGAGCAGTACTTC. As protein: CASSPQLTGGGEQYF.

This chain links TRBV6-2 or TRBV6-3 with TRBJ1-1; 9 nucleotides align to TRBD1. The V gene's germline CDR1 is MNHEY and CDR2 SVGEGT. This CDR3 comprises 16 residues. The V and J ends lost 3 bases and 0 bases, in that order; junction bases with no gene match: 5. The CDR3 region has the DNA TGTGCCAGCAGTTATCGGGACAGGGCGATGAACACTGAAGCTTTCTTT. Its translation is CASSYRDRAMNTEAFF.

The chain is built from TRBV6-2 or TRBV6-3 and TRBJ1-3; D is ambiguous. This CDR3 is 15 amino acids long. Germline CDR1 and CDR2: MNHEY and SVGEGT. Trimming took off 1 base at V and 0 bases at J, with 7 bases between the two ends. The CDR3 DNA is TGTGCCAGCAGTTACTACGGTGCCTCTGGAAACACCATATATTTT. It specifies CASSYYGASGNTIYF.

The V call is TRBV6-2 or TRBV6-3, the J call TRBJ2-1; tentative D call: TRBD1 (5 bases). CDR1 MNHEY and CDR2 SVGEGT come from the germline V gene. The V end lost 5 bases, the J end lost 2 bases, and 13 bases lay between the germline ends. The CDR3 spans 15 residues. The DNA of the CDR3 is TGTGCCAGCAGTAGAAACAGGCCCCCCTACAATGAGCAGTTCTTC. Translated: CASSRNRPPYNEQFF.

This chain links TRBV5-1 with TRBJ1-1; perhaps TRBD1 as D (6 bases). Trimming removed 4 bases at V and 8 bases at J, with 15 bases between. There are 13 residues in the CDR3. Germline V gene lookup returns CDR1 SGHRS and CDR2 YFSETQ. For the CDR3, the DNA is TGCGCCAGCAGCCTATCCAGGGGTAGCGAAGCTTTCTTT. Translating gives CASSLSRGSEAFF.

This chain links TRBV10-3 with TRBJ2-5; TRBD1 agrees at 11 bases. The CDR3 has 14 residues. CDR1 ENHRY and CDR2 SYGVKD come from the germline V gene. V shed 9 bases, J shed 5 bases, and the junction held 8 bases outside the gene matches. Written as DNA, the CDR3 is TGTGCCATTCGTGGGACAGGGGGATTGGAGACCCAGTACTTC. The encoded protein is CAIRGTGGLETQYF.

The chain employs TRBV6-5 and TRBJ1-2, with D maybe TRBD1 (6 bases). Germline CDR1 reads MNHEY; CDR2 reads SVGAGI. The CDR3 has 15 amino acids. Deletions cut 7 bases from V and 8 bases from J, with 23 bases between. The CDR3 sequence: CASNQLLGQGWGYTF. The CDR3 coding sequence is TGTGCCAGCAACCAACTGCTGGGGCAGGGGTGGGGCTACACCTTC.

The V call is TRBV6-2 or TRBV6-3, the J call TRBJ1-1; D not certain. The ends were cut back, 5 bases at V and 5 bases at J, with 9 bases in the middle. This CDR3 comprises 12 residues. CDR1 is MNHEY, CDR2 SVGEGT, per germline. CDR3 nucleotides: TGTGCCAGCAGTACTCAATGGACTGAAGCTTTCTTT. It translates to CASSTQWTEAFF.